This is a list of T cell receptor beta chains from one sample in a study of cytotoxic CD8 clonotypes in ibrutinib-treated CLL. Assay: immunoSEQ multiplex PCR; the TCRdb copy retains only in-frame clones and omits some. Among about 24,000 clones listed, nearly 80% were seen once. This sample comprised PBMCs, obtained before ibrutinib treatment. The receptors were sampled from a human donor with chronic lymphocytic leukemia. The CDR3 runs from the conserved cysteine through the conserved F or W. D genes are given only for firm matches. Size values are once, few and many counts, or a class for expanded clones, and some rows have none.

once	NA	TRBV5-4	TRBJ2-5	TGTGCCAGCAGCCCCTCTAGCGAACAGACCCAGTACTTC	CASSPSSEQTQYF
NA	NA	TRBV18	TRBJ2-1	TGTGCCAGCTCATCCGGGCAAGCCAATGAGCAGTTCTTC	CASSSGQANEQFF
NA	TRBD2	TRBV7-6	TRBJ2-1	TGTGCCAGCAGCTTAGCGGCAACTTCGGGAGGGTTCGGGAATGAGCAGTTCTTC	CASSLAATSGGFGNEQFF
NA	NA	TRBV27	TRBJ2-6	TGTGCCAGCACTATTAGGTGGTCGGGGACCGGGGCCAACGTCCTGACTTTC	CASTIRWSGTGANVLTF
NA	NA	TRBV28	TRBJ2-7	TGTGCCATCTCTGGAACACGGGCCTACGAGCAGTACTTC	CAISGTRAYEQYF
NA	NA	TRBV19	TRBJ1-5	TGTGCCAGTAGTATACGAAAGTACAATCAGCCCCAGCATTTT	CASSIRKYNQPQHF
NA	TRBD1	TRBV5-1	TRBJ2-2	TGCGCCAGCAGCTCCGGGACAGGGAACACCGGGGAGCTGTTTTTT	CASSSGTGNTGELFF
NA	NA	TRBV30	TRBJ2-5	TGTGCCTGGAGTGCCTCCAGGTACCAAGAGACCCAGTACTTC	CAWSASRYQETQYF
few	NA	TRBV7-6	TRBJ2-1	TGTGCCAGCAGCTTGGTAGGAAATGAGCAGTTCTTC	CASSLVGNEQFF
NA	NA	TRBV6-1	TRBJ2-7	TGTGCCAGCCTCTCCTACGAGCAGTACTTC	CASLSYEQYF
NA	NA	TRBV7-2	TRBJ1-1	TGTGCCAGCAGCCAGGTCCTTAACACTGAAGCTTTCTTT	CASSQVLNTEAFF
few	NA	TRBV5-1	TRBJ1-2	TGCGCCAGCAGCTTTAAAGGGGAAGGTGGCTACACCTTC	CASSFKGEGGYTF
once	TRBD2	TRBV14	TRBJ2-4	TGTGCCAGCAGCCATGCTAGCGGGAGTTTGGGAAGGAAAAACATTCAGTACTTC	CASSHASGSLGRKNIQYF
NA	TRBD2	TRBV19	TRBJ2-1	TGTGCCAGCACCAGCGGGGCCCTTTCAGGTGAGCAGTTCTTC	CASTSGALSGEQFF
NA	TRBD1	TRBV7-8	TRBJ1-5	TGTGCCAGCAGCTCGCAGGGGGCAGGGAACAATCAGCCCCAGCATTTT	CASSSQGAGNNQPQHF
NA	NA	TRBV2	TRBJ1-5	TGTGCCAGCAGTGAAGATTTCGGGGGGAGGAGCAATCAGCCCCAGCATTTT	CASSEDFGGRSNQPQHF
few	TRBD2	TRBV6-5	TRBJ2-7	TGTGCCTCGCGGGGGGACCTCTACGAGCAGTACTTC	CASRGDLYEQYF
NA	TRBD2	TRBV15	TRBJ2-5	TGTGCCACCCGAAACCCGGGACTAGCGGGAGCGGAGACCCAGTACTTC	CATRNPGLAGAETQYF
NA	NA	TRBV12-2	TRBJ2-2	TGTGCAAGTCGCTCGGGAGTTGCGAACACCGGGGAGCTGTTTTTT	CASRSGVANTGELFF
NA	NA	TRBV27	TRBJ2-5	TGTGCCAGCAGTGCTTACAGTACACAAGAGACCCAGTACTTC	CASSAYSTQETQYF
NA	NA	TRBV11-3	TRBJ2-7	TGTGCCAGCAGCCCGGGGAGCTCCTACGAGCAGTACTTC	CASSPGSSYEQYF
NA	TRBD1	TRBV19	TRBJ2-3	TGTGCCAGTAGTACAGCCGGGACAGGGTCATTAGATACGCAGTATTTT	CASSTAGTGSLDTQYF
NA	TRBD1	TRBV10-3	TRBJ2-1	TGTGCCATCAGTGAGGGGCAGGGGGCTTACAATGAGCAGTTCTTC	CAISEGQGAYNEQFF
NA	NA	TRBV7-2	TRBJ2-7	TGTGCCAGCAGCCGAGGGGGTTACTACGAGCAGTACTTC	CASSRGGYYEQYF
once	NA	TRBV4-3	TRBJ2-5	TGCGCCAGCAGCCAGGGGGGGGGCGCGCAGATAGGAGAGACCCAGTACTTC	CASSQGGGAQIGETQYF
NA	TRBD2	TRBV28	TRBJ2-3	TGTGCAGCTTTACTAGCGGGGAGCACAGATACGCAGTATTTT	CAALLAGSTDTQYF
NA	NA	TRBV4-3	TRBJ2-5	TGCGCCAGCAGCCAAGATCAGGCAGCCAGGGAGACCCAGTACTTC	CASSQDQAARETQYF
NA	TRBD1	TRBV20-1	TRBJ1-2	TGCAGTGCTAGAAGGGACAGGGAAAACACCTTC	CSARRDRENTF